This entry lists 8 T cell receptor beta chains sequenced from one sample in a study of OX40 agonist ivuxolimab in advanced cancers. The table came from immunoSEQ multiplex PCR; TCRdb's copy has only in-frame clones and leaves some out. The table lists about 78,000 clones, roughly nine tenths of them singletons. The sample here was CD4+ or CD8+ T cells sorted from blood, taken in a trial of the OX40 agonist ivuxolimab. Receptor source: an adult with an advanced solid tumor such as melanoma, head and neck, liver or kidney cancer.

CDR3 in amino acids: CSAQPGEKLFF. The CDR3 region has the DNA TGCAGTGCTCAACCGGGGGAAAAACTGTTTTTT. The V gene is TRBV20-1, the J gene TRBJ1-4; no reliable D call. The CDR3 has 11 residues. Deletions cut 5 bases from V and 8 bases from J, with 9 bases between. Per the germline V gene, CDR1 is DFQATT and CDR2 is SNEGSKA (reference sequence).

The sample holds a few counts of this clone. The gene calls are TRBV2 and TRBJ1-1; no clear D gene. Germline V gene lookup returns CDR1 SNHLY and CDR2 FYNNEI. CDR3 length: 14 residues. The V end lost 2 bases, the J end lost 1 base, and 8 bases lay between the germline ends. The DNA of the CDR3 is TGTGCCAGCAGTGAATCCCTAGCGAACACTGAAGCTTTCTTT. It translates to CASSESLANTEAFF.

This chain uses TRBV28 with TRBJ1-1; no reliable D call. Germline CDR1 is MDHEN and CDR2 is SYDVKM. The V and J ends lost 5 bases and 0 bases respectively, with 7 bases between them. The CDR3 has 13 residues. The CDR3 sequence: CASSTQMNTEAFF. CDR3 bases: TGTGCCAGCAGTACGCAAATGAACACTGAAGCTTTCTTT.

The J gene is TRBJ1-2, the V gene TRBV27, with unresolved D. Germline V gives CDR1 MNHEY, CDR2 SMNVEV (reference sequence). V was shortened by 0 bases and J by 0 bases, with 11 bases between the two germline ends. The CDR3 is made up of 16 amino acids. The CDR3 region has the DNA TGTGCCAGCAGTTTATCGGCGGCCACACCTAACTATGGCTACACCTTC. Protein product: CASSLSAATPNYGYTF.

The chain has TRBV23-1 and TRBJ2-5; D uncertain. TRBV23-1 is annotated as an ORF whose role is uncertain. This CDR3 has 13 amino acids. V was trimmed by 2 bases and J by 4 bases, leaving 8 bases between them. DNA for the CDR3: TGCGCCAGCAGTCAAAAAGAGAGAGAGACCCAGTACTTC. This codes for CASSQKERETQYF.

The V and J genes are TRBV19 and TRBJ1-4; D gene uncertain. Trimming pared 2 bases from V and 7 bases from J, leaving 14 bases between. This CDR3 has 15 amino acids. Germline V gene data show CDR1 as LNHDA and CDR2 as SQIVND (reference sequence). The CDR3 spells CASSITLTPAEKLFF. Here the CDR3 DNA reads TGTGCCAGTAGTATAACATTAACCCCGGCTGAAAAACTGTTTTTT.

This rearrangement joins TRBV6-1 to TRBJ2-4; 9 positions match TRBD1. Looked up from germline, CDR1 is MNHNS and CDR2 is SASEGT. The V segment lost 7 bases and the J segment 5 bases; nucleotides outside the gene matches: 6. This CDR3 comprises 14 residues. The DNA of the CDR3 is TGTGCCAGCAATCTGGACAGGGGAGAAAACATTCAGTACTTC. Amino acids: CASNLDRGENIQYF.

The sample holds one count of this clone. This chain links TRBV28 with TRBJ1-3; no clear D. The V gene's germline CDR1 is MDHEN and CDR2 SYDVKM. CDR3 length: 14 residues. Trimming pared 2 bases from V and 2 bases from J, leaving 7 bases between. The CDR3 loop reads CASSLEVPGNTIYF. The CDR3 bases are TGTGCCAGCAGTTTAGAGGTACCTGGAAACACCATATATTTT.